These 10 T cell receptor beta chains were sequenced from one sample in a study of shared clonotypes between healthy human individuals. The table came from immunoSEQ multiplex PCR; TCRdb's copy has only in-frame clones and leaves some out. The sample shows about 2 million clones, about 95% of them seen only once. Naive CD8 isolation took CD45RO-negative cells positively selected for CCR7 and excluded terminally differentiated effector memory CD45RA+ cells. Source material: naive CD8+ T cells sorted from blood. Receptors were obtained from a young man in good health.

CDR3 amino acids: CASSQGPRSEKLFF. The CDR3, as DNA: TGCGCCAGCAGCCAAGGCCCACGCAGCGAAAAACTGTTTTTT. The chain links TRBV4-1 to TRBJ1-4; D uncertain. Between the trimmed V and J ends, which lost 1 base and 8 bases, there was a span of 11 bases. The CDR3 is 14 residues long. Germline V gene data show CDR1 as MGHRA and CDR2 as YSYEKL.

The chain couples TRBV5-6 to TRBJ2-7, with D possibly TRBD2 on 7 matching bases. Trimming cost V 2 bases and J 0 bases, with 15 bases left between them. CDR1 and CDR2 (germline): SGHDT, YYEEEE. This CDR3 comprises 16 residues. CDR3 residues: CASSFPGEGSSYEQYF. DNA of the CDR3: TGTGCCAGCAGCTTCCCAGGGGAGGGGAGCTCCTACGAGCAGTACTTC. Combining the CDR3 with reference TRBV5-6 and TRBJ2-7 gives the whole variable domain DAGVTQSPTHLIKTRGQQVTLRCSPKSGHDTVSWYQQALGQGPQFIFQYYEEEERQRGNFPDRFSGHQFPNYSSELNVNALLLGDSALYLCASSFPGEGSSYEQYFGPGTRLTVT.

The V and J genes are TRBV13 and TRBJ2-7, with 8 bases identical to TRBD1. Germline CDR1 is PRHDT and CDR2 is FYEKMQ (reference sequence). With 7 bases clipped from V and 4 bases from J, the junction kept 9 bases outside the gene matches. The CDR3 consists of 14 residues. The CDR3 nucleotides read TGTGCCAGCACCTCCGGGACAGGCGTATACGAGCAGTACTTC. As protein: CASTSGTGVYEQYF.

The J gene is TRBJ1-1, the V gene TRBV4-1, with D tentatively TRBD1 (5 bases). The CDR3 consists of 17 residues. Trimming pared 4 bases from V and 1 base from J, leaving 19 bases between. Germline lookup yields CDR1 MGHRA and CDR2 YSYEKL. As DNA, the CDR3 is TGCGCCAGCAGCCCTATGACCGGGGGTCGGTCGAACACTGAAGCTTTCTTT. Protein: CASSPMTGGRSNTEAFF.

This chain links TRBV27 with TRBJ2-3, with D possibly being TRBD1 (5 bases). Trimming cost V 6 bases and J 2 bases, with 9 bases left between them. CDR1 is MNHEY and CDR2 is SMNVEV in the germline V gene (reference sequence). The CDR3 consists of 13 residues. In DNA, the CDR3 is TGTGCCAGCAGGTGGGGCTCCACAGATACGCAGTATTTT. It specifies CASRWGSTDTQYF.

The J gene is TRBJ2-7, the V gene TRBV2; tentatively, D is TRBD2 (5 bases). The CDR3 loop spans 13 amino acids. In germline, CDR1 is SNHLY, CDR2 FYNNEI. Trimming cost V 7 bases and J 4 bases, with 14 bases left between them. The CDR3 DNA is TGTGCCAGCACGGAGGCTTCCTGGTACGAGCAGTACTTC. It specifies CASTEASWYEQYF.

This CDR3 reads CASSQEAGGGNNEQFF. The CDR3, as DNA: TGCGCCAGCAGCCAAGAGGCAGGGGGCGGAAACAATGAGCAGTTCTTC. V usage is TRBV4-3 and J usage is TRBJ2-1; TRBD1 matches 8 bases. V lost 0 bases and J lost 5; bases outside the gene matches: 6. The CDR3 extends over 16 amino acids. CDR1 is LGHNA and CDR2 is YSLEER in the germline V gene.

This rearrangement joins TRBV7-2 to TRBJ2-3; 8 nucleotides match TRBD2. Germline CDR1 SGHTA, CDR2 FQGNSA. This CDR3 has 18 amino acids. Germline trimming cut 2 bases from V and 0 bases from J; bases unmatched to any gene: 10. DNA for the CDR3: TGTGCCAGCAGCTTACCACCTACTAGCGGAGACAGCACAGATACGCAGTATTTT. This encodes CASSLPPTSGDSTDTQYF.

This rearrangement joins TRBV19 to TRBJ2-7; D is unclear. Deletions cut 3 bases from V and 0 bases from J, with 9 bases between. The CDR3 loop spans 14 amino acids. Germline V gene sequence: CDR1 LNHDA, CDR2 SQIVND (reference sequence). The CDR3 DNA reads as TGTGCCAGTAGTATCCGGGCGAGCTCCTACGAGCAGTACTTC. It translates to CASSIRASSYEQYF.

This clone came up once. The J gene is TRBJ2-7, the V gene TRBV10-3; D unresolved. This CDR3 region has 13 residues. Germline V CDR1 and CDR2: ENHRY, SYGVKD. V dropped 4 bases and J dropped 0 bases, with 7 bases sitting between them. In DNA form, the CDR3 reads TGTGCCATCAGTGTGACGAACTCCTACGAGCAGTACTTC. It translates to CAISVTNSYEQYF.